Below, 29 T cell receptor beta chains from the same sample are listed, as sequenced in a study of CD4 T cells in relation to SARS-CoV-2 and coronaviruses. CD4+ T cells from unexposed donors were obtained before the COVID-19 pandemic (2011-2018). This table comes from immunoSEQ multiplex PCR, and its TCRdb copy is limited to in-frame clones, with some not included. This sample carries about 59,000 clones, just over 85% of them seen once, and the ten largest clones take about 1.5%. Material for sequencing was memory CD4+ T cells from PBMCs. These TCRs come from a human donor in good health.

The chain employs TRBV7-9 and TRBJ2-2; D gene unclear. Per germline, CDR1 SEHNR and CDR2 FQNEAQ (reference sequence). The CDR3 consists of 16 residues. V shed 2 bases and J shed 4 bases, with 14 bases lying between them. The CDR3 spells CASSLRSELLTGELFF. The CDR3 nucleotides are TGTGCCAGCAGCTTAAGATCAGAATTACTCACCGGGGAGCTGTTTTTT.

V and J are TRBV6-6 and TRBJ2-7, with 14 positions matching TRBD2. The germline V gene encodes CDR1 MNHNY and CDR2 SVGAGI (reference sequence). This CDR3 has 20 residues. J was trimmed by 3 bases and V by 6 bases; bases with no gene match: 19. DNA for the CDR3: TGTGCCAGCAGCCGCACGTTCCCGACTAGCGGGAGGGCCTATAACTACGAGCAGTACTTC. Translating gives CASSRTFPTSGRAYNYEQYF.

The gene calls are TRBV19 and TRBJ2-1; D unclear. The CDR3 has 13 residues. Trimming stripped 4 bases from V and 7 bases from J, with 11 bases between. CDR1 LNHDA and CDR2 SQIVND come from the germline V gene (reference sequence). The CDR3 is CASSNGLGNEQFF. The CDR3 DNA reads TGTGCCAGTAGTAACGGCCTAGGGAATGAGCAGTTCTTC.

The V call is TRBV7-8, the J call TRBJ2-2, with 8 bases fitting TRBD1. CDR3 length equals 16 residues. The germline V gene encodes CDR1 SGHVS and CDR2 FQNEAQ. V lost 2 bases, J lost 1 base, and 3 bases stayed unmatched. The CDR3 loop is CASSLSDRGNTGELFF. The CDR3 DNA reads as TGTGCCAGCAGCTTAAGCGACAGGGGGAACACCGGGGAGCTGTTTTTT.

This rearrangement joins TRBV5-4 to TRBJ2-6; D remains unclear. The CDR3 consists of 13 residues. CDR1 and CDR2 from the germline V gene are SGHNT and YYREEE (reference sequence). With 5 bases removed from V and 4 bases from J, the gap between germline ends came to 7 bases. The CDR3 here is CASSLFGANVLTF. For the CDR3, the DNA is TGTGCCAGCAGTCTGTTCGGGGCCAACGTCCTGACTTTC.

The CDR3, as DNA: TGTGCCACCACAGGGGGCGCAGGTCAGCCCCAGCATTTT. This translates into CATTGGAGQPQHF. This chain uses TRBV24-1 with TRBJ1-5, with TRBD1 identical over 8 bases. The CDR3 has 13 amino acids. The V and J ends lost 8 bases and 6 bases, in that order; junction bases with no gene match: 5. The germline V gene has CDR1 KGHDR and CDR2 SFDVKD.

This rearrangement joins TRBV6-5 to TRBJ2-4; TRBD2 matches 9 bases. The V gene's germline CDR1 is MNHEY and CDR2 SVGAGI. V lost 7 bases, J lost 0 bases, and 4 bases stayed unmatched. There are 15 residues in the CDR3. CDR3: CASTSSGAAKNIQYF. CDR3 DNA: TGTGCCAGCACGTCTAGCGGGGCAGCCAAAAACATTCAGTACTTC.

The genes are TRBV25-1 and TRBJ1-3; D is ambiguous. The length of the CDR3 is 14 residues. Germline CDR1 MGHDK, CDR2 SYGVNS. The V end lost 3 bases, the J end lost 0 bases, and 6 bases lay between the germline ends. In DNA form, the CDR3 reads TGTGCCAGCAGTGAGTCTTTCTCTGGAAACACCATATATTTT. The encoded protein is CASSESFSGNTIYF.

This clone was picked up one time. The V and J genes are TRBV9 and TRBJ2-2; D might be TRBD1 (6 bases). The V gene lost 3 bases and the J gene lost 7 bases, with 13 bases spanning the gap. This CDR3 is built from 14 residues. The germline V gene encodes CDR1 SGDLS and CDR2 YYNGEE. In DNA, the CDR3 is TGTGCCAGCAGCGGACGTCAGGGGAACGGGGAGCTGTTTTTT. Its protein is CASSGRQGNGELFF.

V and J are TRBV27 and TRBJ2-7; D gene ambiguous. CDR3 length: 15 amino acids. V was pared by 3 bases and J by 5 bases, with 17 bases between. From germline, CDR1 is MNHEY and CDR2 SMNVEV (reference sequence). This chain's CDR3 is CASSFIRDLPNEQYF. CDR3 sequence (DNA): TGTGCCAGCAGTTTTATCCGCGACCTACCTAACGAGCAGTACTTC.

The chain uses TRBV25-1 and TRBJ2-5, with TRBD1 identical over 7 bases. V lost 4 bases, J lost 2 bases, and 7 bases stayed unmatched. Germline V gene sequence: CDR1 MGHDK, CDR2 SYGVNS. The CDR3 is made up of 15 amino acids. The CDR3 sequence: CASSAHGTAQETQYF. As DNA, the CDR3 is TGTGCCAGCAGTGCCCACGGGACAGCTCAAGAGACCCAGTACTTC.

The chain has TRBV6-1 and TRBJ2-3; D gene unclear. This CDR3 contains 13 residues. Germline V gene sequence: CDR1 MNHNS, CDR2 SASEGT. Trimming removed 0 bases at V and 5 bases at J, with 6 bases between. CDR3 in DNA: TGTGCCAGCAGTGAAGCTGTGCTAGATACGCAGTATTTT. It specifies CASSEAVLDTQYF.

This chain links TRBV27 with TRBJ1-1; TRBD1 matches at 7 bases. The V and J ends lost 5 bases and 1 base, in that order; junction bases with no gene match: 7. Germline V CDR1 and CDR2: MNHEY, SMNVEV (reference sequence). CDR3 length equals 15 residues. Here the CDR3 DNA reads TGTGCCAGCAGTCCAGCGAGGGGGCGGAACACTGAAGCTTTCTTT. This encodes CASSPARGRNTEAFF.

This chain uses TRBV30 with TRBJ1-4; D call uncertain. V gave up 8 bases and J gave up 1 base, with 11 bases separating them. The CDR3 sequence is 13 residues long. Germline lookup yields CDR1 GTSNPN and CDR2 SVGIG (reference sequence). CDR3 amino acids: CAGSRRTNEKLFF. CDR3 DNA: TGTGCCGGCTCACGGAGAACTAATGAAAAACTGTTTTTT. The full variable domain, with the rest looked up from reference TRBV30 and TRBJ1-4, is SQTIHQWPATLVQPVGSPLSLECTVEGTSNPNLYWYRQAAGRGLQLLFYSVGIGQISSEVPQNLSASRPQDRQFILSSKKLLLSDSGFYLCAGSRRTNEKLFFGSGTQLSVL.

The genes are TRBV24-1 and TRBJ2-1; 7 bases line up with TRBD2. Germline V gene data show CDR1 as KGHDR and CDR2 as SFDVKD. CDR3 length: 14 amino acids. The V gene end was trimmed by 10 bases and the J gene end by 7 bases; junction bases not matched to a gene: 12. CDR3: CATTGEGIGNEQFF. The CDR3 DNA reads TGTGCCACTACCGGGGAGGGGATTGGGAATGAGCAGTTCTTC.

V and J are TRBV12-3 or TRBV12-4 and TRBJ1-5; no clear D. V was trimmed by 7 bases and J by 2 bases, leaving 9 bases between them. This CDR3 is 13 amino acids long. CDR3 nucleotides: TGTGCCAGCACCCGGGGAGGCAATCAGCCCCAGCATTTT. As protein: CASTRGGNQPQHF.

V gene TRBV3-1 (or the pseudogene TRBV3-2) combines with J gene TRBJ2-2; no clear D gene. Germline CDR1 is LGHDT and CDR2 is YNNKEL (reference sequence). The CDR3 is 15 residues long. V was trimmed by 0 bases and J by 4 bases, leaving 9 bases between them. The CDR3 sequence: CASSQDPTSTGELFF. The CDR3 nucleotides are TGTGCCAGCAGCCAAGATCCTACGAGCACCGGGGAGCTGTTTTTT.

The sample holds one count of this clone. V gene TRBV25-1 combines with J gene TRBJ2-1; D might be TRBD2 (5 bases). CDR1 MGHDK and CDR2 SYGVNS come from the germline V gene. The CDR3 loop spans 11 amino acids. With 4 bases removed from V and 14 bases from J, the gap between germline ends came to 12 bases. Here the CDR3 reads CASSGVTREFF. For the CDR3, the DNA is TGTGCCAGCAGTGGTGTAACTAGAGAGTTCTTC.

J is TRBJ2-2 and V is TRBV27; D is uncertain. Trimming removed 3 bases at V and 1 base at J, with 3 bases between. Germline CDR1 and CDR2: MNHEY and SMNVEV (reference sequence). The CDR3 is 13 amino acids. The CDR3 reads CASSLLNTGELFF. The CDR3 DNA follows: TGTGCCAGCAGTTTGTTGAACACCGGGGAGCTGTTTTTT.

V usage is TRBV4-2 and J usage is TRBJ1-1; possibly TRBD1 for D (6 bases). Per germline, CDR1 LGHNA and CDR2 YNFKEQ. This CDR3 is built from 14 residues. V shed 4 bases and J shed 4 bases, with 13 bases lying between them. The CDR3 DNA follows: TGTGCCAGCAGCCTCCAAACAGGGAGCACTGAAGCTTTCTTT. It translates to CASSLQTGSTEAFF.

This chain links TRBV7-8 with TRBJ2-1, with D possibly matching TRBD1 (6 bases). This CDR3 has 16 residues. The V and J ends lost 2 bases and 0 bases respectively, with 11 bases between them. The germline CDR1 and CDR2 sequences are SGHVS and FQNEAQ. The CDR3 region has the DNA TGTGCCAGCAGCTTATTTACAGGGATCTCCTACAATGAGCAGTTCTTC. Encoded protein: CASSLFTGISYNEQFF.

This clone was seen only once. This chain links TRBV19 with TRBJ1-2; TRBD1 aligns across 8 bases. Losses at the gene ends were 5 bases for V and 8 bases for J; bases not matched to a gene: 10. Germline-derived CDR1 and CDR2 are LNHDA and SQIVND (reference sequence). The length of the CDR3 is 14 residues. The CDR3 protein is CASSSRDRGPGYTF. CDR3 nucleotide sequence: TGTGCCAGTAGTTCACGAGACAGGGGACCGGGCTACACCTTC. Drawing the rest from reference TRBV19 and TRBJ1-2, the complete variable domain is DGGITQSPKYLFRKEGQNVTLSCEQNLNHDAMYWYRQDPGQGLRLIYYSQIVNDFQKGDIAEGYSVSREKKESFPLTVTSAQKNPTAFYLCASSSRDRGPGYTFGSGTRLTVV.

This chain uses TRBV10-1 with TRBJ2-3; 12 bases align to TRBD2. V lost 6 bases, J lost 2 bases, and 18 bases stayed unmatched. This CDR3 comprises 20 residues. Germline-derived CDR1 and CDR2 are WNHNN and SYGVQD (reference sequence). The CDR3 protein is CASRGRTSGNNLKNTDTQYF. In DNA, the CDR3 is TGCGCCAGCAGGGGGAGGACTAGCGGGAATAACCTAAAAAACACAGATACGCAGTATTTT.

The V and J genes are TRBV13 and TRBJ2-7; the D gene is possibly TRBD1 (6 bases). V shed 2 bases and J shed 5 bases, with 10 bases lying between them. CDR3 size: 13 residues. Germline V gives CDR1 PRHDT, CDR2 FYEKMQ (reference sequence). The CDR3 coding sequence is TGTGCCAGCAGCTTATTACAGGGCCACGAGCAGTACTTC. It codes for CASSLLQGHEQYF.

The CDR3 sequence is CASSLTWDRDQPQHF. CDR3 bases: TGTGCCAGCAGCTTGACGTGGGACAGGGATCAGCCCCAGCATTTT. The chain is built from TRBV5-6 and TRBJ1-5; 9 bases are a match to TRBD1. Germline V gene sequence: CDR1 SGHDT, CDR2 YYEEEE. Trimming cost V 1 base and J 5 bases; bases outside gene matches: 4. CDR3 size: 15 residues.

The gene calls are TRBV6-5 and TRBJ2-3; D not certain. Deletions cut 7 bases from V and 1 base from J, with 9 bases between. The CDR3 extends over 13 amino acids. In germline, CDR1 is MNHEY, CDR2 SVGAGI. CDR3 sequence: CASIASGTDTQYF. The CDR3 DNA reads as TGTGCCAGCATCGCAAGCGGCACAGATACGCAGTATTTT.

The count of this clone is one. The chain links TRBV5-4 to TRBJ2-7; D is perhaps TRBD1 (5 bases). V dropped 2 bases and J dropped 3 bases, with 9 bases sitting between them. The CDR3 covers 13 residues. The germline V gene encodes CDR1 SGHNT and CDR2 YYREEE (reference sequence). CDR3 loop: CASSFSGNYEQYF. The CDR3 DNA sequence: TGTGCCAGCAGCTTTTCAGGGAACTACGAGCAGTACTTC.

The V call is TRBV11-3, the J call TRBJ1-1; TRBD1 aligns across 8 bases. The J segment lost 7 bases and the V segment lost 8 bases, leaving 9 bases of the junction unmatched. This CDR3 contains 13 residues. Germline V gene data show CDR1 as SGHNT and CDR2 as YENEEA. The CDR3 sequence: CASGRTGSNEAFF. DNA for the CDR3: TGTGCCAGCGGCCGGACAGGGTCGAATGAAGCTTTCTTT.

The rearrangement uses TRBV7-9 and TRBJ2-1; D is perhaps TRBD2 (5 bases). The CDR3 contains 16 residues. Germline loops: CDR1 SEHNR, CDR2 FQNEAQ (reference sequence). Trimming took 5 bases from V and 0 from J, leaving 14 bases between them. CDR3 sequence (DNA): TGTGCCAGCAGCCGTGGACGGAGGAGCTCCTACAATGAGCAGTTCTTC. Translation: CASSRGRRSSYNEQFF. Full variable domain (remainder filled in from reference TRBV7-9 and TRBJ2-1): DTGVSQNPRHKITKRGQNVTFRCDPISEHNRLYWYRQTLGQGPEFLTYFQNEAQLEKSRLLSDRFSAERPKGSFSTLEIQRTEQGDSAMYLCASSRGRRSSYNEQFFGPGTRLTVL.